Listed below are T cell receptor beta chains from one sample, sequenced in a study of cytomegalovirus exposure and HLA in healthy donors. Data came from immunoSEQ multiplex PCR; TCRdb stores just in-frame clones and leaves some out. Of 95,000 to 150,000 clones in the sample, over 65% are singletons; the top ten hold approximately 8.5%. Sequencing was done on a sample of PBMCs. The receptors stem from a woman aged 40 to 55 in good health and CMV-seropositive. The CDR3 runs from the conserved cysteine through the conserved F or W. D genes are given only for firm matches. For some rows the clone size is stated as once, few or many, or as a class when expanded; others skip it.

abundance: -
j_gene: TRBJ2-1
d_gene: -
v_gene: TRBV6-1
CDR3aa: CASSDGGGPYNEQFF
CDR3nt: TGTGCCAGCAGTGATGGCGGGGGCCCCTACAATGAGCAGTTCTTC

abundance: -
j_gene: TRBJ1-5
d_gene: -
v_gene: TRBV27
CDR3aa: CASSSSRVQPQHF
CDR3nt: TGTGCCAGCAGTTCCTCCCGGGTCCAGCCCCAGCATTTT

abundance: few
j_gene: TRBJ1-2
d_gene: -
v_gene: TRBV6-1
CDR3aa: CATRRTKNYGYTF
CDR3nt: TGTGCCACCAGAAGAACAAAGAACTATGGCTACACCTTC

abundance: -
j_gene: TRBJ1-2
d_gene: -
v_gene: TRBV7-2
CDR3aa: CASSLGGTGANYGYTF
CDR3nt: TGTGCCAGCAGCTTAGGAGGGACGGGAGCTAACTATGGCTACACCTTC

abundance: once
j_gene: TRBJ2-4
d_gene: -
v_gene: TRBV6-4
CDR3aa: CASSDRGPRNKNIQYF
CDR3nt: TGTGCCAGCAGTGACAGGGGCCCGAGGAACAAAAACATTCAGTACTTC

abundance: -
j_gene: TRBJ1-5
d_gene: -
v_gene: TRBV10-3
CDR3aa: CAISEPNQGQPQHF
CDR3nt: TGTGCCATCAGTGAGCCAAATCAGGGTCAGCCCCAGCATTTT

abundance: -
j_gene: TRBJ2-7
d_gene: -
v_gene: TRBV5-5
CDR3aa: CASSAGTENYEQYF
CDR3nt: TGTGCCAGCAGCGCCGGGACTGAAAACTACGAGCAGTACTTC

abundance: -
j_gene: TRBJ1-5
d_gene: -
v_gene: TRBV7-7
CDR3aa: CASSYTGAHSNQPQHF
CDR3nt: TGTGCTAGCAGCTACACAGGTGCGCATAGCAATCAGCCCCAGCATTTT

abundance: -
j_gene: TRBJ2-1
d_gene: TRBD2
v_gene: TRBV5-1
CDR3aa: CASSLRLADEQFF
CDR3nt: TGCGCCAGCAGCTTAAGGCTAGCGGATGAGCAGTTCTTC

abundance: -
j_gene: TRBJ1-2
d_gene: TRBD1
v_gene: TRBV28
CDR3aa: CASSPNGQGTYTF
CDR3nt: TGTGCCAGCAGTCCGAACGGACAGGGGACCTACACCTTC

abundance: -
j_gene: TRBJ2-5
d_gene: TRBD2
v_gene: TRBV5-1
CDR3aa: CASSLSSGGPQETQYF
CDR3nt: TGCGCCAGCAGCTTGTCTAGCGGGGGCCCTCAAGAGACCCAGTACTTC

abundance: -
j_gene: TRBJ2-3
d_gene: -
v_gene: TRBV14
CDR3aa: CASSQSKLVTDTQYF
CDR3nt: TGTGCCAGCAGCCAATCTAAACTAGTGACAGATACGCAGTATTTT

abundance: -
j_gene: TRBJ1-6
d_gene: TRBD1
v_gene: TRBV15
CDR3aa: CATSRDLQGANSPLHF
CDR3nt: TGTGCCACCAGCAGAGATTTGCAGGGGGCGAATTCACCCCTCCACTTT

abundance: few
j_gene: TRBJ1-5
d_gene: TRBD1
v_gene: TRBV7-8
CDR3aa: CASSLGQGLIQPQHF
CDR3nt: TGTGCCAGCAGCTTAGGACAGGGGTTAATTCAGCCCCAGCATTTT

abundance: -
j_gene: TRBJ2-7
d_gene: TRBD2
v_gene: TRBV6-6
CDR3aa: CASSYSSGRSYEQYF
CDR3nt: TGTGCCAGCAGTTACTCTAGCGGGAGGTCCTACGAGCAGTACTTC

abundance: -
j_gene: TRBJ2-4
d_gene: -
v_gene: TRBV6-6
CDR3aa: CASSPGGWAENIQYF
CDR3nt: TGTGCCAGCAGCCCCGGCGGGTGGGCAGAAAACATTCAGTACTTC

abundance: -
j_gene: TRBJ2-5
d_gene: -
v_gene: TRBV11-2
CDR3aa: CASGQGETQYF
CDR3nt: TGTGCCAGCGGTCAGGGAGAGACCCAGTACTTC

abundance: -
j_gene: TRBJ1-4
d_gene: -
v_gene: TRBV27
CDR3aa: CASSLRQGLSSEKLFF
CDR3nt: TGTGCCAGCAGTTTACGCCAGGGTCTCAGCTCAGAAAAACTGTTTTTT

abundance: -
j_gene: TRBJ1-2
d_gene: TRBD1
v_gene: TRBV5-6
CDR3aa: CASSLADRASGYTF
CDR3nt: TGTGCCAGCAGCTTGGCCGACAGGGCGTCTGGCTACACCTTC

abundance: -
j_gene: TRBJ2-1
d_gene: TRBD2
v_gene: TRBV7-8
CDR3aa: CASSLLAGANNEQFF
CDR3nt: TGTGCCAGCAGCTTATTAGCGGGGGCCAACAATGAGCAGTTCTTC

abundance: few
j_gene: TRBJ2-2
d_gene: TRBD2
v_gene: TRBV19
CDR3aa: CASSMGRLAGEGFGELFF
CDR3nt: TGTGCCAGTAGTATGGGGCGGCTAGCGGGAGAGGGATTCGGGGAGCTGTTTTTT